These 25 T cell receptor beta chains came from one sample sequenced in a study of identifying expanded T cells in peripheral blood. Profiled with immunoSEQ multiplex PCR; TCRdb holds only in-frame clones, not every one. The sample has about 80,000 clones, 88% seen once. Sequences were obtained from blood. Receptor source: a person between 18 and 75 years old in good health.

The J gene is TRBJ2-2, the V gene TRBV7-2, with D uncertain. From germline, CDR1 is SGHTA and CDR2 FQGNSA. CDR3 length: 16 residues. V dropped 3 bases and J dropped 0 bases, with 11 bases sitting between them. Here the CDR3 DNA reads TGTGCCAGCAGCTTTGGGCGATCCTCGAACACCGGGGAGCTGTTTTTT. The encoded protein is CASSFGRSSNTGELFF.

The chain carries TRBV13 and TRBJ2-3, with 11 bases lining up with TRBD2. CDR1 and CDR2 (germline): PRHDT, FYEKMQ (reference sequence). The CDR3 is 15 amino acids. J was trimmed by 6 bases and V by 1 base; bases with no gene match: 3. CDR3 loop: CASSLVVAGGDTQYF. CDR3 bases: TGTGCCAGCAGCTTAGTAGTAGCGGGGGGGGATACGCAGTATTTT.

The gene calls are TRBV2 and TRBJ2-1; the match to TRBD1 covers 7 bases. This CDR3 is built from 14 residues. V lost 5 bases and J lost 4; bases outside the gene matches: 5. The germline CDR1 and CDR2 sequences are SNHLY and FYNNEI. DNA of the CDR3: TGTGCCAGCAGTTATGGGACAGTTTACAATGAGCAGTTCTTC. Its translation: CASSYGTVYNEQFF.

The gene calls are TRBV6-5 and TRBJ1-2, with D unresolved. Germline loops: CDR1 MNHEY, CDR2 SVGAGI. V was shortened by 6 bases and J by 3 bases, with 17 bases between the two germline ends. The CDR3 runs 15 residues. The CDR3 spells CASRPGFQTHYGYTF. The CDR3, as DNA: TGTGCCAGCAGGCCCGGTTTTCAGACCCACTATGGCTACACCTTC.

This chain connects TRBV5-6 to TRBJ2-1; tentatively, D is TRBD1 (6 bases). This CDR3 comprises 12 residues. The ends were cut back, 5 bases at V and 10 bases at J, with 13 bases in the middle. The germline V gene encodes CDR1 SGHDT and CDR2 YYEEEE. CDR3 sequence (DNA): TGTGCCAGCAGGGCTCAGGGGCGGGAGCAGTTCTTC. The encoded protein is CASRAQGREQFF.

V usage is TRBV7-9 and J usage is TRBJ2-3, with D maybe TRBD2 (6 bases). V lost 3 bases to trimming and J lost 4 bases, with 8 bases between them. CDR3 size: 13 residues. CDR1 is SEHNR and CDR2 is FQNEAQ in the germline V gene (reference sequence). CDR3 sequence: CASSLTRADTQYF. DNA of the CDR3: TGTGCCAGCAGCTTGACTAGGGCAGATACGCAGTATTTT. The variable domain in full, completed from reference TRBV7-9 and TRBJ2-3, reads DTGVSQNPRHKITKRGQNVTFRCDPISEHNRLYWYRQTLGQGPEFLTYFQNEAQLEKSRLLSDRFSAERPKGSFSTLEIQRTEQGDSAMYLCASSLTRADTQYFGPGTRLTVL.

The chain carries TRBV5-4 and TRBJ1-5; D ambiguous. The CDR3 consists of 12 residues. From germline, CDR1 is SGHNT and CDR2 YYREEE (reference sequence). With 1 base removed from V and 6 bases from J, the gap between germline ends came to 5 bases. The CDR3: CASSLKGQPQHF. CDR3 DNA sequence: TGTGCCAGCAGCTTGAAGGGTCAGCCCCAGCATTTT.

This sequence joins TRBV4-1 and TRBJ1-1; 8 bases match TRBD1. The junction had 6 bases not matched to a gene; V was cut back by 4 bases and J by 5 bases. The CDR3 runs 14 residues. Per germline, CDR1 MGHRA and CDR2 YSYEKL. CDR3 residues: CASSPEDRETEAFF. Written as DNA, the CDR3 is TGCGCCAGCAGCCCCGAGGACAGGGAGACTGAAGCTTTCTTT.

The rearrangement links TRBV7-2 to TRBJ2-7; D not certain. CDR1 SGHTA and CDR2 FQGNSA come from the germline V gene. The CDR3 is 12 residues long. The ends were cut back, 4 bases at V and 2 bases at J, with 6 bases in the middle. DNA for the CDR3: TGTGCCAGCAGCTCACTGACCTACGAGCAGTACTTC. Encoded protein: CASSSLTYEQYF. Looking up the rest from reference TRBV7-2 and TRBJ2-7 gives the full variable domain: GAGVSQSPSNKVTEKGKDVELRCDPISGHTALYWYRQSLGQGLEFLIYFQGNSAPDKSGLPSDRFSAERTGGSVSTLTIQRTQQEDSAVYLCASSSLTYEQYFGPGTRLTVT.

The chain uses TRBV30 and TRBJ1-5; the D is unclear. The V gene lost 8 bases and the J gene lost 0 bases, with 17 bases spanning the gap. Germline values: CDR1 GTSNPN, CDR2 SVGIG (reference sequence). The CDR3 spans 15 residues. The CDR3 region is CASYHRDYSNQPQHF. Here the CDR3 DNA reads TGTGCCAGCTATCACCGCGACTATAGCAATCAGCCCCAGCATTTT.

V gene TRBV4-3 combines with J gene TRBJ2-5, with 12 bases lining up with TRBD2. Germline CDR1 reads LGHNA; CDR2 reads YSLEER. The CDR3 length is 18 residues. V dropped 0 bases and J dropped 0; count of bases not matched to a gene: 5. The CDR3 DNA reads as TGCGCCAGCAGCCAAGAAAGACTAGCGGGGGCGTACCAAGAGACCCAGTACTTC. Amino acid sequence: CASSQERLAGAYQETQYF.

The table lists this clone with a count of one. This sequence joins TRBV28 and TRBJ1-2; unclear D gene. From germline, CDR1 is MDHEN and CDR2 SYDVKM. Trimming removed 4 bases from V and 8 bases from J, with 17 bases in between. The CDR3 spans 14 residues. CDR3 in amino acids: CASSWPNPPGGYTF. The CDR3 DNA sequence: TGTGCCAGCAGTTGGCCGAATCCCCCGGGGGGCTACACCTTC.

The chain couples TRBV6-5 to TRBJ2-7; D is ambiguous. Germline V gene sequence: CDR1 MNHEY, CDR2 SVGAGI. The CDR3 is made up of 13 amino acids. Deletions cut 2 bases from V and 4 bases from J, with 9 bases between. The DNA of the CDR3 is TGTGCCAGCAGTTACCCGCTCCCTTACGAGCAGTACTTC. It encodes CASSYPLPYEQYF.

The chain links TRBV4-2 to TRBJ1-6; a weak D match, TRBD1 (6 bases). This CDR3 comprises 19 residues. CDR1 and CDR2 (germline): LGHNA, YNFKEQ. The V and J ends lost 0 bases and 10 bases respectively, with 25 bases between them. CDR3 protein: CASSQEVGFGGRLISPLHF. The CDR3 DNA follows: TGTGCCAGCAGCCAAGAAGTGGGATTTGGGGGGCGATTAATCTCACCCCTCCACTTT.

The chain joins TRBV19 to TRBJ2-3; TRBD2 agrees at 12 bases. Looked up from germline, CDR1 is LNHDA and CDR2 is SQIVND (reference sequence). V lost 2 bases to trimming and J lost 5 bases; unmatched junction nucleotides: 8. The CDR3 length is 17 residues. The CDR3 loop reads CASSIPPLAGGLDTQYF. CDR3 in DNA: TGTGCCAGTAGTATACCCCCCCTAGCGGGGGGGCTAGATACGCAGTATTTT.

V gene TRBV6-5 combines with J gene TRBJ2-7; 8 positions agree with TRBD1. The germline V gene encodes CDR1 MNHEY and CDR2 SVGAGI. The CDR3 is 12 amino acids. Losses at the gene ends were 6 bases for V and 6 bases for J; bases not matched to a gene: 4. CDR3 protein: CASSRQGTEQYF. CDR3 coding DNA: TGTGCCAGCAGCCGACAGGGGACCGAGCAGTACTTC.

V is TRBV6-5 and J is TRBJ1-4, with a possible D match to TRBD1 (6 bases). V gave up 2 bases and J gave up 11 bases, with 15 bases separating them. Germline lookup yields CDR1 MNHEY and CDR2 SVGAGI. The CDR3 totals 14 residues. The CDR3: CASSYETGEGKLFF. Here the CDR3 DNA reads TGTGCCAGCAGTTACGAGACAGGAGAGGGGAAACTGTTTTTT.

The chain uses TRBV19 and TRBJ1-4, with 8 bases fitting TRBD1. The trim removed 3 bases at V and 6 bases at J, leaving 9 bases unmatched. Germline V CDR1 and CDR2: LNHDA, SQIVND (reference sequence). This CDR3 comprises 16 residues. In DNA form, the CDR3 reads TGTGCCAGTAGTATCTCCGGACAGGGTTTAGATGAAAAACTGTTTTTT. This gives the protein CASSISGQGLDEKLFF.

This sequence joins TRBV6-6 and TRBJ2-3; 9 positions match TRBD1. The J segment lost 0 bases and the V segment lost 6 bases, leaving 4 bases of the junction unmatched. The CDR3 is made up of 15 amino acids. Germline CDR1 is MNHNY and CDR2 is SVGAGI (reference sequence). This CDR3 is CASRTGTGSTDTQYF. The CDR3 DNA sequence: TGTGCCAGCAGGACCGGGACAGGGAGCACAGATACGCAGTATTTT.

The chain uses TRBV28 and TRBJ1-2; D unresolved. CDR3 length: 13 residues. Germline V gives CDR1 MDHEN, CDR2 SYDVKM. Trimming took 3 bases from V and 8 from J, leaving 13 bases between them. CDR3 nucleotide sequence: TGTGCCAGCAGTTTTGGGCCAGGCGGGGGCTACACCTTC. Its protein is CASSFGPGGGYTF.

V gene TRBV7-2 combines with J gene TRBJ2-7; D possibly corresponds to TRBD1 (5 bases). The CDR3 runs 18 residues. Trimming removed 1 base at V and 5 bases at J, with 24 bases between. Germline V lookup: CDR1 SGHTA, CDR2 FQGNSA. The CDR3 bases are TGTGCCAGCAGCTTAGGTGGCAGGGTTGGGCAGGGCTCTCACGAGCAGTACTTC. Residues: CASSLGGRVGQGSHEQYF.

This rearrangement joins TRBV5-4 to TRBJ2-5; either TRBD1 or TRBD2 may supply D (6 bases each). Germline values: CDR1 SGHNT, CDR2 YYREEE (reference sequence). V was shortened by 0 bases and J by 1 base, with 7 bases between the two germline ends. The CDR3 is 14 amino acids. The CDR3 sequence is CASSLGGAQETQYF. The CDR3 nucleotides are TGTGCCAGCAGCTTGGGGGGGGCCCAAGAGACCCAGTACTTC.

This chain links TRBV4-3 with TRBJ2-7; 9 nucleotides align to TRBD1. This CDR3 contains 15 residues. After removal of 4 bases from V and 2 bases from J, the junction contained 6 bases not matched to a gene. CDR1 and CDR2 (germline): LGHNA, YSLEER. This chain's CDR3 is CASSRYRQGAYEQYF. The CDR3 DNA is TGCGCCAGCAGCCGCTACCGACAGGGGGCCTACGAGCAGTACTTC.

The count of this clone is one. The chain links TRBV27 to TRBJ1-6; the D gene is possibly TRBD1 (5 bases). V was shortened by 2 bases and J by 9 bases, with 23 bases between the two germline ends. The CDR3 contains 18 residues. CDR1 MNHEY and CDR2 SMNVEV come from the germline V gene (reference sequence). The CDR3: CASSLNSGSGTVGSPLHF. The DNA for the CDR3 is TGTGCCAGCAGTTTAAATTCGGGTTCGGGGACCGTCGGTTCACCCCTCCACTTT.

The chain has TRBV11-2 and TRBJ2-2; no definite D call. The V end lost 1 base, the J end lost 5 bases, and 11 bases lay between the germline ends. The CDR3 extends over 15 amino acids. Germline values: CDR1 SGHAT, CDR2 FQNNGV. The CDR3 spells CASSLAVDGTGELFF. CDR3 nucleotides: TGTGCCAGCAGCTTAGCGGTAGATGGGACCGGGGAGCTGTTTTTT. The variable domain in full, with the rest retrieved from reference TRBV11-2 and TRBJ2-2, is EAGVAQSPRYKIIEKRQSVAFWCNPISGHATLYWYQQILGQGPKLLIQFQNNGVVDDSQLPKDRFSAERLKGVDSTLKIQPAKLEDSAVYLCASSLAVDGTGELFFGEGSRLTVL.